This T cell receptor beta chain originates from a study of cytomegalovirus exposure and HLA in healthy donors. Assay used: immunoSEQ multiplex PCR; TCRdb lists only in-frame clones, some missing. The sample gives tens of thousands of clones, approximately 95% of which show up once; approximately 1% is in the top ten. Donors came from a validation cohort of over 100 subjects, distinct from the first 666-subject cohort. Study-level results: Subsequent analysis showed first-cohort TCR clusters tending to co-occur in some 120 validation repertoires.

Comments on this clone: What it binds is unknown.

The J segment lost 7 bases and the V segment lost 2 bases, leaving 9 bases of the junction unmatched. Germline-derived CDR1 and CDR2 are SEHNR and FQNEAQ (reference sequence). The CDR3 has 17 amino acids. This clonotype originated in a woman under 40 in good health and CMV-seropositive. The sequenced sample was PBMCs. The J gene is TRBJ2-1, the V gene TRBV7-9, with 12 positions matching TRBD2. CDR3 loop: CASSLRLAGVLGNEQFF. The CDR3, as DNA: TGTGCCAGCAGCTTAAGACTAGCGGGAGTATTAGGAAATGAGCAGTTCTTC. The variable domain in full, with the rest retrieved from reference TRBV7-9 and TRBJ2-1, is DTGVSQNPRHKITKRGQNVTFRCDPISEHNRLYWYRQTLGQGPEFLTYFQNEAQLEKSRLLSDRFSAERPKGSFSTLEIQRTEQGDSAMYLCASSLRLAGVLGNEQFFGPGTRLTVL.